Listed below are T cell receptor beta chains from one sample, sequenced in a study of blood T cell repertoires in COVID-19. Sequencing was performed with immunoSEQ multiplex PCR; in TCRdb, only in-frame clones are kept and a portion is missing. This table holds roughly 290,000 clones, 80% to 90% found once. Source material: PBMCs or T cells enriched from blood (not recorded which). All receptors derive from a man aged 30 to 45 who had recovered from COVID-19. CDR3s include the opening cysteine and the closing phenylalanine or tryptophan. Fields, in order: V gene, clone size, J gene, CDR3 protein. Rows give clone size only sometimes, using once, few, many, or a class for an expanded clone.

v_call: TRBV7-8
clone_size: .
j_call: TRBJ1-4
cdr3_aa: CASSLDRGPLFF

v_call: TRBV6-5
clone_size: .
j_call: TRBJ1-5
cdr3_aa: CASRTGGPGPQHF

v_call: TRBV2
clone_size: .
j_call: TRBJ1-1
cdr3_aa: CASSPGRQREAFF

v_call: TRBV4-1
clone_size: once
j_call: TRBJ1-4
cdr3_aa: CASSRLGGGEKLFF

v_call: TRBV18
clone_size: .
j_call: TRBJ1-1
cdr3_aa: CASSQGQGLTEAFF

v_call: TRBV15
clone_size: .
j_call: TRBJ2-3
cdr3_aa: CATSRVAGVADTQYF

v_call: TRBV2
clone_size: .
j_call: TRBJ1-2
cdr3_aa: CASSEDSPYTF

v_call: TRBV5-4
clone_size: .
j_call: TRBJ2-5
cdr3_aa: CASSLRQGETQYF

v_call: TRBV6-2/TRBV6-3
clone_size: .
j_call: TRBJ1-5
cdr3_aa: CASSYYESPQHF

v_call: TRBV10-3
clone_size: .
j_call: TRBJ1-5
cdr3_aa: CAINDQGPGSNQPQHF

v_call: TRBV7-2
clone_size: .
j_call: TRBJ2-7
cdr3_aa: CASSSTQWTRSYEQYF

v_call: TRBV6-5
clone_size: .
j_call: TRBJ1-2
cdr3_aa: CASRDRGGVDYGYTF

v_call: TRBV18
clone_size: .
j_call: TRBJ1-1
cdr3_aa: CASSPPARGTEAFF

v_call: TRBV4-2
clone_size: .
j_call: TRBJ1-5
cdr3_aa: CASTLESQTLYSNQPQHF

v_call: TRBV9
clone_size: .
j_call: TRBJ1-6
cdr3_aa: CASSVGGLTAQESPLHF

v_call: TRBV10-1
clone_size: .
j_call: TRBJ1-4
cdr3_aa: CANKKREEVGEKLFF

v_call: TRBV2
clone_size: .
j_call: TRBJ2-5
cdr3_aa: CASSVPFDREGETQYF

v_call: TRBV6-5
clone_size: .
j_call: TRBJ2-5
cdr3_aa: CASSYSNQDQETQYF

v_call: TRBV11-1
clone_size: .
j_call: TRBJ1-5
cdr3_aa: CASSYDRNQPQHF

v_call: TRBV5-8
clone_size: .
j_call: TRBJ2-3
cdr3_aa: CASSVAPDTDTQYF

v_call: TRBV5-6
clone_size: .
j_call: TRBJ1-3
cdr3_aa: CASSLGHRGNTIYF

v_call: TRBV11-3
clone_size: .
j_call: TRBJ1-1
cdr3_aa: CASLPNTEAFF

v_call: TRBV27
clone_size: .
j_call: TRBJ1-1
cdr3_aa: CASSLGYRGLRAFF

v_call: TRBV6-1
clone_size: .
j_call: TRBJ2-3
cdr3_aa: CASSDNIGGADTQYF

v_call: TRBV2
clone_size: .
j_call: TRBJ2-1
cdr3_aa: CASLYGGSYNEQFF

v_call: TRBV2
clone_size: .
j_call: TRBJ1-6
cdr3_aa: CASRAQGSYNSPLHF

v_call: TRBV3-1/TRBV3-2
clone_size: .
j_call: TRBJ2-7
cdr3_aa: CASSQTVLARAYEQYF

v_call: TRBV5-1
clone_size: .
j_call: TRBJ2-5
cdr3_aa: CASSPAGSETQYF

v_call: TRBV24-1
clone_size: .
j_call: TRBJ1-1
cdr3_aa: CATSPETMNTEAFF

v_call: TRBV27
clone_size: .
j_call: TRBJ2-7
cdr3_aa: CASREAGGRYEQYF

v_call: TRBV30
clone_size: .
j_call: TRBJ2-5
cdr3_aa: CACTGQGGETQYF

v_call: TRBV9
clone_size: few
j_call: TRBJ1-2
cdr3_aa: CASSGRGPYYGYTF

v_call: TRBV3-1/TRBV3-2
clone_size: .
j_call: TRBJ1-1
cdr3_aa: CASSSKGQGRTEAFF

v_call: TRBV4-3
clone_size: .
j_call: TRBJ1-2
cdr3_aa: CASSRAWEDNYGYTF

v_call: TRBV5-5
clone_size: .
j_call: TRBJ1-2
cdr3_aa: CASNNELARGHGYTF

v_call: TRBV29-1
clone_size: .
j_call: TRBJ2-5
cdr3_aa: CSVLGLGGWETQYF

v_call: TRBV5-6
clone_size: .
j_call: TRBJ2-5
cdr3_aa: CASSSTGSPETQYF

v_call: TRBV29-1
clone_size: .
j_call: TRBJ1-1
cdr3_aa: CSVSDPEAFF

v_call: TRBV19
clone_size: .
j_call: TRBJ1-2
cdr3_aa: CASSTEEISNYGYTF

v_call: TRBV18
clone_size: .
j_call: TRBJ2-4
cdr3_aa: CASSREPFDIQYF

v_call: TRBV6-6
clone_size: many
j_call: TRBJ1-6
cdr3_aa: CASKQEGYSPLHF

v_call: TRBV7-2
clone_size: .
j_call: TRBJ2-1
cdr3_aa: CASSFREGSHEQFF

v_call: TRBV4-3
clone_size: .
j_call: TRBJ1-4
cdr3_aa: CASSQDLRGQGNEKLFF

v_call: TRBV2
clone_size: .
j_call: TRBJ2-3
cdr3_aa: CASKAGLVTDTQYF

v_call: TRBV3-1/TRBV3-2
clone_size: .
j_call: TRBJ1-3
cdr3_aa: CASSQEGVLSSGNTIYF

v_call: TRBV10-3
clone_size: .
j_call: TRBJ2-5
cdr3_aa: CAISGTEVETQYF

v_call: TRBV9
clone_size: .
j_call: TRBJ2-5
cdr3_aa: CASSPGGLQETQYF

v_call: TRBV7-2
clone_size: .
j_call: TRBJ2-7
cdr3_aa: CASSLGTSGGASEQYF

v_call: TRBV5-1
clone_size: .
j_call: TRBJ1-2
cdr3_aa: CASSSGDWSGGYTF

v_call: TRBV11-2
clone_size: few
j_call: TRBJ1-1
cdr3_aa: CASSLGGHNTEAFF

v_call: TRBV7-8
clone_size: .
j_call: TRBJ1-1
cdr3_aa: CASSFVGGIGEAFF

v_call: TRBV2
clone_size: .
j_call: TRBJ2-1
cdr3_aa: CASSGLNEQFF

v_call: TRBV7-9
clone_size: .
j_call: TRBJ2-3
cdr3_aa: CASSLVWGGPGTDTQYF